Following are 10 T cell receptor beta chains from one sample sequenced in a study of blood T cell repertoires in COVID-19. Only in-frame clones appear in the TCRdb table, and some are missing; sequencing was by immunoSEQ multiplex PCR. Of under 100,000 clones listed, roughly 90% were seen once; the top ten hold about 5.5%. Sequenced input: peripheral blood. Receptors were obtained from a man aged 60-69 years with COVID-19, enrolled during active disease.

The V and J genes are TRBV6-5 and TRBJ1-1; D gene ambiguous. Germline V gene sequence: CDR1 MNHEY, CDR2 SVGAGI. The CDR3 covers 16 residues. V lost 0 bases and J lost 0, with 11 bases in between. CDR3 amino acids: CASSYSAYSMNTEAFF. CDR3 sequence (DNA): TGTGCCAGCAGTTACTCCGCCTACAGCATGAACACTGAAGCTTTCTTT.

This rearrangement joins TRBV3-1 (or the pseudogene TRBV3-2) to TRBJ1-5; TRBD1 might be the D (6 bases). Trimming stripped 2 bases from V and 4 bases from J, with 9 bases between. The CDR3 spans 14 residues. Looked up from germline, CDR1 is LGHDT and CDR2 is YNNKEL (reference sequence). CDR3 sequence reads: CASSQSDRNQPQHF. The CDR3 DNA reads TGTGCCAGCAGCCAAAGCGACAGGAATCAGCCCCAGCATTTT.

The chain combines TRBV30 with TRBJ1-2; the match to TRBD1 covers 8 bases. This CDR3 contains 16 residues. V lost 0 bases to trimming and J lost 4 bases; unmatched junction nucleotides: 10. CDR1 is GTSNPN, CDR2 SVGIG, per germline (reference sequence). The CDR3 region is CAWSVPSTGGAYGYTF. CDR3 nucleotides: TGTGCCTGGAGTGTACCCTCTACAGGGGGTGCCTATGGCTACACCTTC. The whole variable domain, remainder taken from reference TRBV30 and TRBJ1-2, is SQTIHQWPATLVQPVGSPLSLECTVEGTSNPNLYWYRQAAGRGLQLLFYSVGIGQISSEVPQNLSASRPQDRQFILSSKKLLLSDSGFYLCAWSVPSTGGAYGYTFGSGTRLTVV.

The chain employs TRBV5-6 and TRBJ1-1, with TRBD1 as a possible D gene (6 bases). V lost 5 bases and J lost 4, with 12 bases in between. Germline V CDR1 and CDR2: SGHDT, YYEEEE. The CDR3 loop spans 13 amino acids. This CDR3 reads CASRRGWSTEAFF. DNA of the CDR3: TGTGCCAGCAGAAGGGGGTGGAGCACTGAAGCTTTCTTT.

The rearrangement joins TRBV5-5 to TRBJ2-5; D gene unclear. Between the trimmed V and J ends, which lost 4 bases and 2 bases, there was a span of 9 bases. The CDR3 loop spans 13 amino acids. Germline V CDR1 and CDR2: SGHKS, YYEKEE (reference sequence). The CDR3 region has the DNA TGTGCCAGCAGCCCAACAGAGCAAGAGACCCAGTACTTC. The encoded protein is CASSPTEQETQYF. The full variable domain, in which reference TRBV5-5 and TRBJ2-5 provide the parts outside the CDR3, is DAGVTQSPTHLIKTRGQQVTLRCSPISGHKSVSWYQQVLGQGPQFIFQYYEKEERGRGNFPDRFSARQFPNYSSELNVNALLLGDSALYLCASSPTEQETQYFGPGTRLLVL.

This chain connects TRBV10-3 to TRBJ1-1; D perhaps matches TRBD1 (6 bases). Germline V lookup: CDR1 ENHRY, CDR2 SYGVKD. The CDR3 loop spans 15 amino acids. Trimming left V 3 bases short and J 0 bases short, with 11 bases between. The CDR3 here is CAISEYGTLNTEAFF. For the CDR3, the DNA is TGTGCCATCAGTGAATATGGGACACTGAACACTGAAGCTTTCTTT.

This chain joins TRBV19 and TRBJ2-3; D is unclear. This CDR3 spans 14 amino acids. V lost 2 bases and J lost 2, with 8 bases in between. In germline, CDR1 is LNHDA, CDR2 SQIVND (reference sequence). CDR3 nucleotides: TGTGCCAGTAGTATACAGGTTATCACAGATACGCAGTATTTT. Translated: CASSIQVITDTQYF.

The chain links TRBV27 to TRBJ2-1; D possibly corresponds to TRBD1 (6 bases). The CDR3 length is 15 residues. Germline CDR1 is MNHEY and CDR2 is SMNVEV (reference sequence). V was trimmed by 3 bases and J by 1 base, leaving 10 bases between them. CDR3 residues: CASSFDRWSYNEQFF. CDR3 nucleotides: TGTGCCAGCAGTTTCGACAGGTGGTCCTACAATGAGCAGTTCTTC.

The chain combines TRBV7-9 with TRBJ1-6; TRBD1 agrees at 7 bases. Germline CDR1 reads SEHNR; CDR2 reads FQNEAQ (reference sequence). V shed 6 bases, J shed 7 bases, and the junction held 3 bases outside the gene matches. The CDR3 runs to 13 residues. CDR3 sequence: CASSSRGNSPLHF. The CDR3 DNA follows: TGTGCCAGCAGTTCCAGGGGGAATTCACCCCTCCACTTT.

The V and J genes are TRBV4-2 and TRBJ2-7; the D is unclear. Germline V gene sequence: CDR1 LGHNA, CDR2 YNFKEQ. V was trimmed by 1 base and J by 1 base, leaving 11 bases between them. The CDR3 totals 15 residues. The CDR3 DNA follows: TGTGCCAGCAGCCAAGGGGCTCCCCCATCCTACGAGCAGTACTTC. It codes for CASSQGAPPSYEQYF.